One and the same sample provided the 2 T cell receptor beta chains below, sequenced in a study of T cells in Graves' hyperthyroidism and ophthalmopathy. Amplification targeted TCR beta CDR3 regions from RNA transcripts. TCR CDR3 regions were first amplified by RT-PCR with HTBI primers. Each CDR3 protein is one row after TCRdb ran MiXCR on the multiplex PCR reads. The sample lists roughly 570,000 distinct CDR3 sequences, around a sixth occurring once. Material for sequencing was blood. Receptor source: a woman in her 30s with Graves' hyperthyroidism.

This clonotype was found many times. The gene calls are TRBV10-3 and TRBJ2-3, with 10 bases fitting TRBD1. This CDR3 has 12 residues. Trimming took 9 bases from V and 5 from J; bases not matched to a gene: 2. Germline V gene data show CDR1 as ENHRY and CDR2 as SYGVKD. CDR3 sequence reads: CAMGTGVDTQYF. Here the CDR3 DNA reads TGTGCCATGGGGACAGGGGTAGATACGCAGTATTTT.

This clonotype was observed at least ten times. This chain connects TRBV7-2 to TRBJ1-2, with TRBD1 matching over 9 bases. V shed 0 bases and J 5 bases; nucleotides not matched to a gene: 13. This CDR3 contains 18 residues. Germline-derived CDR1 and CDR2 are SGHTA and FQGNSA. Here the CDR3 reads CASSLAAQGAGASYGYTF. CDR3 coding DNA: TGTGCCAGCAGCTTAGCGGCACAGGGGGCGGGGGCATCGTATGGCTACACCTTC. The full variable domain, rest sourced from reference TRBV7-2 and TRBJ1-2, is GAGVSQSPSNKVTEKGKDVELRCDPISGHTALYWYRQSLGQGLEFLIYFQGNSAPDKSGLPSDRFSAERTGGSVSTLTIQRTQQEDSAVYLCASSLAAQGAGASYGYTFGSGTRLTVV.